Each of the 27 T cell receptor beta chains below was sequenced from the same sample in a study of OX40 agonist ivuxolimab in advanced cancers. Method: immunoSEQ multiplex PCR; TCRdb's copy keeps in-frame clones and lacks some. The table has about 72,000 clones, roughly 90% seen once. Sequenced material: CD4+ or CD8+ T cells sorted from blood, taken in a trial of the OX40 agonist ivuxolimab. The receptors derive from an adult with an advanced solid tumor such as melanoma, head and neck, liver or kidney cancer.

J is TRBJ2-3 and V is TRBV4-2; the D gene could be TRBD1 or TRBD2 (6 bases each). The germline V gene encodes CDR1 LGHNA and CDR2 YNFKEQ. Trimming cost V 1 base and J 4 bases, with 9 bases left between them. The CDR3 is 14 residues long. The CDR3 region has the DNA TGTGCCAGCAGCCAAGGGGGGGCCTCAGATACGCAGTATTTT. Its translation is CASSQGGASDTQYF.

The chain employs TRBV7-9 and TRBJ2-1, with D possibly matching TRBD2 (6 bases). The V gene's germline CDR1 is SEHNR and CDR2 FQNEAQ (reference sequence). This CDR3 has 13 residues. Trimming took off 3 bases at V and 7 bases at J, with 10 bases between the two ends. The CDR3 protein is CASSFGSLNEQFF. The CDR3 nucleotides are TGTGCCAGCAGCTTCGGGAGCTTGAATGAGCAGTTCTTC.

CDR3: CASSQDQERLFTDTQYF. Written as DNA, the CDR3 is TGCGCCAGCAGCCAAGATCAAGAGCGGCTTTTCACAGATACGCAGTATTTT. This chain links TRBV4-1 with TRBJ2-3, with D perhaps TRBD2 (5 bases). The CDR3 totals 17 residues. Trimming took off 0 bases at V and 2 bases at J, with 15 bases between the two ends. Germline loops: CDR1 MGHRA, CDR2 YSYEKL.

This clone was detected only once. As DNA, the CDR3 is TGCGCCAGCAGCGCCGGACAGGCTAGCACAGATACGCAGTATTTT. Protein product: CASSAGQASTDTQYF. This chain links TRBV4-1 with TRBJ2-3; 7 bases agree with TRBD1. Trimming cost V 5 bases and J 0 bases; bases outside gene matches: 5. CDR1 MGHRA and CDR2 YSYEKL come from the germline V gene. The CDR3 spans 15 residues.

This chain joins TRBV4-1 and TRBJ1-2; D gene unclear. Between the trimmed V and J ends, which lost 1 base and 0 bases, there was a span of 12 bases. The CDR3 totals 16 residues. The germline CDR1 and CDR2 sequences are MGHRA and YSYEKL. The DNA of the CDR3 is TGCGCCAGCAGCCAAGGTTCCCAGAGGACTAACTATGGCTACACCTTC. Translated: CASSQGSQRTNYGYTF.

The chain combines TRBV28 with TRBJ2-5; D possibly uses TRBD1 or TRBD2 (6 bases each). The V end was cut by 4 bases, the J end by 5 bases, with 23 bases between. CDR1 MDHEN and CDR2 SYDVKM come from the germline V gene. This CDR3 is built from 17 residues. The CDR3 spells CASSWRNRPRRGETQYF. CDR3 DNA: TGTGCCAGCAGTTGGAGAAACAGGCCTCGGAGGGGGGAGACCCAGTACTTC.

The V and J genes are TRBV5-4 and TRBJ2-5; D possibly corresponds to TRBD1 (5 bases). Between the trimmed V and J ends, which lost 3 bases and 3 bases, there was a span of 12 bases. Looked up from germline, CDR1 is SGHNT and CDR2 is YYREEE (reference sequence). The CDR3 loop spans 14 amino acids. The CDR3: CASSSQGLEETQYF. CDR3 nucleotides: TGTGCCAGCAGCTCCCAGGGTTTGGAAGAGACCCAGTACTTC.

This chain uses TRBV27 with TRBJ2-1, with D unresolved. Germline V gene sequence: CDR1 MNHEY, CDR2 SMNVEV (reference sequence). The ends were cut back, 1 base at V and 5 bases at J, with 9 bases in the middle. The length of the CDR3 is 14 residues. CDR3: CASSLWIGDNEQFF. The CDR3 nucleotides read TGTGCCAGCAGTTTATGGATAGGTGACAATGAGCAGTTCTTC.

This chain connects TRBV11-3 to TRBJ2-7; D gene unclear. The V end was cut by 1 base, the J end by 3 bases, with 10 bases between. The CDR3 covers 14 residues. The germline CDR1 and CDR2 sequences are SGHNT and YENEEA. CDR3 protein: CASSLAAGSYEQYF. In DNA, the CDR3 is TGTGCCAGCAGCTTAGCTGCTGGAAGCTACGAGCAGTACTTC.

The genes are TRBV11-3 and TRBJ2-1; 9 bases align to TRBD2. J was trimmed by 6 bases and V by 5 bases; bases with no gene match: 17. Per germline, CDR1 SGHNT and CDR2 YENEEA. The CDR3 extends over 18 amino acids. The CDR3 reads CASSQGEPGLAPGNEQFF. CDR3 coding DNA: TGTGCCAGCAGCCAAGGTGAGCCGGGACTAGCCCCCGGCAATGAGCAGTTCTTC. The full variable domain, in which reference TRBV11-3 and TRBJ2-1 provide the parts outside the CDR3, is EAGVVQSPRYKIIEKKQPVAFWCNPISGHNTLYWYLQNLGQGPELLIRYENEEAVDDSQLPKDRFSAERLKGVDSTLKIQPAELGDSAVYLCASSQGEPGLAPGNEQFFGPGTRLTVL.

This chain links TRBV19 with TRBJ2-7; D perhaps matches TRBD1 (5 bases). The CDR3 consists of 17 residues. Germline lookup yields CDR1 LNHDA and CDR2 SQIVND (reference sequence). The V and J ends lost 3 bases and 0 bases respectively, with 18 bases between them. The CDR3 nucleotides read TGTGCCAGTAGTATTCTAAGACAGAGCCCTTCCTCCTACGAGCAGTACTTC. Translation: CASSILRQSPSSYEQYF.

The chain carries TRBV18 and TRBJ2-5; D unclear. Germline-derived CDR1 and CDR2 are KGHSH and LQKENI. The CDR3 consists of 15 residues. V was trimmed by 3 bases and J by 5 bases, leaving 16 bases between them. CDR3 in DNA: TGTGCCAGCTCACCGCTAAGCGTAGGGCAGGAGACCCAGTACTTC. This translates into CASSPLSVGQETQYF.

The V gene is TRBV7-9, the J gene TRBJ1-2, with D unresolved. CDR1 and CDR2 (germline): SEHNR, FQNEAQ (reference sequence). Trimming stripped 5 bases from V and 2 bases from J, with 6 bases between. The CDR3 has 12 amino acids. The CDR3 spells CASSGENYGYTF. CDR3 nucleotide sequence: TGTGCCAGCAGCGGTGAAAACTATGGCTACACCTTC.

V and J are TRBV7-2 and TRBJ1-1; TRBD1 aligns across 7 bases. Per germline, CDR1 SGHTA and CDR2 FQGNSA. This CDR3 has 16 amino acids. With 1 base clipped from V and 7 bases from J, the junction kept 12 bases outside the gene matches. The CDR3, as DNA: TGTGCCAGCAGCTTAGAGAAGATGACAGGGCAAGTTGAAGCTTTCTTT. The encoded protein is CASSLEKMTGQVEAFF. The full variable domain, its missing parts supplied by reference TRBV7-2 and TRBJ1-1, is GAGVSQSPSNKVTEKGKDVELRCDPISGHTALYWYRQSLGQGLEFLIYFQGNSAPDKSGLPSDRFSAERTGGSVSTLTIQRTQQEDSAVYLCASSLEKMTGQVEAFFGQGTRLTVV.

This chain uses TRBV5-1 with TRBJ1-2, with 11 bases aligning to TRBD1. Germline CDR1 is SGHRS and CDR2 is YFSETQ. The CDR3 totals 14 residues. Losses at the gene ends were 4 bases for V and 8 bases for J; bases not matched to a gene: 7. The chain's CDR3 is CASSLGQGASGYTF. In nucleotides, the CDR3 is TGCGCCAGCAGCCTAGGACAGGGGGCGTCGGGCTACACCTTC.

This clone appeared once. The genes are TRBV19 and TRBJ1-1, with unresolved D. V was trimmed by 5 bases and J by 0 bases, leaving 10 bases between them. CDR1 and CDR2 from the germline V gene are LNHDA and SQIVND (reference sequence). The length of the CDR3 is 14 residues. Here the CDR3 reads CASSPGRLNTEAFF. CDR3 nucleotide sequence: TGTGCCAGTAGTCCTGGACGGTTGAACACTGAAGCTTTCTTT. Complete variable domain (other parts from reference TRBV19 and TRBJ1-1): DGGITQSPKYLFRKEGQNVTLSCEQNLNHDAMYWYRQDPGQGLRLIYYSQIVNDFQKGDIAEGYSVSREKKESFPLTVTSAQKNPTAFYLCASSPGRLNTEAFFGQGTRLTVV.

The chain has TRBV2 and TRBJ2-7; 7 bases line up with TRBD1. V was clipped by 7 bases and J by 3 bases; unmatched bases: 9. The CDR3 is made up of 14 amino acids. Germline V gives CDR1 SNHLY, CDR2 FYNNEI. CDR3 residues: CASTRQGSVYEQYF. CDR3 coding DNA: TGTGCCAGCACCCGACAGGGAAGCGTCTACGAGCAGTACTTC.

This chain's CDR3 is CASSESRGYTEAFF. CDR3 in DNA: TGCGCCAGCAGTGAGTCGCGGGGGTACACTGAAGCTTTCTTT. The chain combines TRBV10-2 with TRBJ1-1, with a possible D match to TRBD1 (5 bases). Germline loops: CDR1 WSHSY, CDR2 SAAADI. This CDR3 contains 14 residues. V was shortened by 0 bases and J by 3 bases, with 8 bases between the two germline ends.

CDR3 loop: CASRRIDRDTEAFF. DNA for the CDR3: TGTGCCAGCAGAAGGATCGACAGGGACACTGAAGCTTTCTTT. V usage is TRBV7-8 and J usage is TRBJ1-1, with 7 nucleotides matching TRBD1. The CDR3 runs 14 residues. V gave up 6 bases and J gave up 3 bases; unmatched junction bases: 7. CDR1 and CDR2 from the germline V gene are SGHVS and FQNEAQ.

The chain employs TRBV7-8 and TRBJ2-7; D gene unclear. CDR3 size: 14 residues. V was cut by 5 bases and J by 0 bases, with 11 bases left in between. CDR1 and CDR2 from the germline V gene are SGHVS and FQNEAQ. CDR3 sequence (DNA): TGTGCCAGCAGCCCGAATACGCGCTCCTACGAGCAGTACTTC. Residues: CASSPNTRSYEQYF. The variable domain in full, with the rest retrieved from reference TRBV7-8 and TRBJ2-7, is GAGVSQSPRYKVAKRGQDVALRCDPISGHVSLFWYQQALGQGPEFLTYFQNEAQLDKSGLPSDRFFAERPEGSVSTLKIQRTQQEDSAVYLCASSPNTRSYEQYFGPGTRLTVT.

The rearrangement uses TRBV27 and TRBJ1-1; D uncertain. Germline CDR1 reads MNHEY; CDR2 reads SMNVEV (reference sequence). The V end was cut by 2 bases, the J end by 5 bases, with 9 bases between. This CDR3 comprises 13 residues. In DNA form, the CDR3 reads TGTGCCAGCAGTTTAGGCCGGGGTACTGAAGCTTTCTTT. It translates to CASSLGRGTEAFF.

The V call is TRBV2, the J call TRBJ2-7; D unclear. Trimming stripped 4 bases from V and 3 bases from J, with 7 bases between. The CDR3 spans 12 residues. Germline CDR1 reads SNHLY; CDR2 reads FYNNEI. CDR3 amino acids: CASSALSYEQYF. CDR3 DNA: TGTGCCAGCAGTGCTTTGAGCTACGAGCAGTACTTC.

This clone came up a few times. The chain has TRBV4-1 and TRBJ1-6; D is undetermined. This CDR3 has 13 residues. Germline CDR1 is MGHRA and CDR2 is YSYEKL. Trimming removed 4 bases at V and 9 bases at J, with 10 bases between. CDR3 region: CASSPRVRSPLHF. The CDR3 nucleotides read TGCGCCAGCAGCCCCCGGGTTCGTTCACCCCTCCACTTT.

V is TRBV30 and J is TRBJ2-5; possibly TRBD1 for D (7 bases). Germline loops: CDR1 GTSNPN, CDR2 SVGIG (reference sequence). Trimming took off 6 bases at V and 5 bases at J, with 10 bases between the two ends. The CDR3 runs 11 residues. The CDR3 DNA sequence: TGTGCCTGCAGGGGGAGGGAGACCCAGTACTTC. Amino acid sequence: CACRGRETQYF.

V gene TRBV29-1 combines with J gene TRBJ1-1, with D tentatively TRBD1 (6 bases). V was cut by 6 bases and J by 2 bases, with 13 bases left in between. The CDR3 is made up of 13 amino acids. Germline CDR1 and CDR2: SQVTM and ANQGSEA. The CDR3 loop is CSVLDRINTEAFF. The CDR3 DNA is TGCAGCGTCCTGGACAGAATCAACACTGAAGCTTTCTTT.

The CDR3 region is CASSSDRGREQYF. CDR3 coding DNA: TGTGCCAGCAGTTCCGACAGGGGGCGCGAGCAGTACTTC. This chain joins TRBV11-1 and TRBJ2-7; 10 positions match TRBD1. The J segment lost 6 bases and the V segment lost 6 bases, leaving 5 bases of the junction unmatched. The germline gives CDR1 SGHAT, CDR2 FQDESV (reference sequence). This CDR3 contains 13 residues.

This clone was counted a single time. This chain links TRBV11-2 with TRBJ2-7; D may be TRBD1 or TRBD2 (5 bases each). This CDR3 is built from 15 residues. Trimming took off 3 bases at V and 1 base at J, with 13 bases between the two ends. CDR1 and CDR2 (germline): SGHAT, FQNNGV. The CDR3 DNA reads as TGTGCCAGCAGCTTTTCTCCGAGGGGATCCTACGAGCAGTACTTC. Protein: CASSFSPRGSYEQYF.